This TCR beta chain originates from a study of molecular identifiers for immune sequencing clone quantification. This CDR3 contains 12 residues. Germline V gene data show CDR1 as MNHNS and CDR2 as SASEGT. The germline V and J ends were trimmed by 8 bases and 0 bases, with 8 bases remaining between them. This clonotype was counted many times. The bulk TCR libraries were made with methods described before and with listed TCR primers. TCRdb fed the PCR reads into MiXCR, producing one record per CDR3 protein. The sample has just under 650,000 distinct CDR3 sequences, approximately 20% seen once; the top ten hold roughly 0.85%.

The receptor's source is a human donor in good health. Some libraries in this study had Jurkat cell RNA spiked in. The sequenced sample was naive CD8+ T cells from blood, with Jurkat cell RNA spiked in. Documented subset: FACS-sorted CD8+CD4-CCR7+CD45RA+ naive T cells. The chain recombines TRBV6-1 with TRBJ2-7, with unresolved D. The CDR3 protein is CASGRASYEQYF. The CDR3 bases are TGTGCCAGCGGTCGGGCCTCCTACGAGCAGTACTTC.